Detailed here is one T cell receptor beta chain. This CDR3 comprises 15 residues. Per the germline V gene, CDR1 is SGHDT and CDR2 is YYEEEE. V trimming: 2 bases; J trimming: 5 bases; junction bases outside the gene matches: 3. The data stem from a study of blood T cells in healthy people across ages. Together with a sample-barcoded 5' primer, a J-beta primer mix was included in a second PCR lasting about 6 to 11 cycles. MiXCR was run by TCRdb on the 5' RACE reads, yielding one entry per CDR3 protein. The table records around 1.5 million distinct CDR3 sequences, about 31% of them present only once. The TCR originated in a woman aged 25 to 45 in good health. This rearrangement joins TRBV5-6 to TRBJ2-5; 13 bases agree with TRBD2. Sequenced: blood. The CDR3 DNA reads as TGTGCCAGCAGCTTTTGGACTAGCGGGAGCGAGACCCAGTACTTC. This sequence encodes CASSFWTSGSETQYF.